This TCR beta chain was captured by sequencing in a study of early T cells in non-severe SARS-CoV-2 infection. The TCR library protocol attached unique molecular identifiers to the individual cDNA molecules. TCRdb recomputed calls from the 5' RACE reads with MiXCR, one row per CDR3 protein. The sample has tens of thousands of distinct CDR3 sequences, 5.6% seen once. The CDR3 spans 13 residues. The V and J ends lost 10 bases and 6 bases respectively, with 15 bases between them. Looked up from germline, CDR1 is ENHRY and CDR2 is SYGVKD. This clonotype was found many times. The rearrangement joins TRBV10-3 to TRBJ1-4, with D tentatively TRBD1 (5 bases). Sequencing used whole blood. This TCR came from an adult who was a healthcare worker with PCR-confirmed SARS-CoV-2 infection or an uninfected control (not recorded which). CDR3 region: CATQTVGDEKLFF. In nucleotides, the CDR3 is TGTGCCACTCAGACAGTAGGAGATGAAAAACTGTTTTTT.